This T cell receptor (beta chain) is drawn from a study of blood T cell repertoires in COVID-19. Looking at the study overall: Donors in the United States, Italy and Spain gave samples during acute or convalescent COVID-19. Sources were T cells, B-cell-depleted T cells, or PBMCs; the material itself was cDNA or gDNA.

CDR1 and CDR2 (germline): LNHDA, SQIVND (reference sequence). V shed 3 bases and J shed 2 bases, with 13 bases lying between them. The CDR3 covers 16 residues. Original processing notes: Reference gene primer amplification gave estimated nucleated cell counts. Produced via immunoSEQ multiplex PCR; TCRdb's table is partial and in-frame only. V and J calls and clone size are those listed in that table; D and trimming were worked out from the DNA. The sample shows 87,000 or so clones, roughly 91% of them seen only once. The chain recombines TRBV19 with TRBJ2-2; TRBD1 might be the D (6 bases). The sequenced sample was peripheral blood. The sequence came from an elderly woman with acute or convalescent COVID-19. The CDR3 loop reads CASSIMGALNTGELFF. The CDR3, as DNA: TGTGCCAGTAGTATCATGGGGGCCCTAAACACCGGGGAGCTGTTTTTT.